This T cell receptor beta chain was recovered during a study of blood T cell repertoires in COVID-19. Study-wide context: From the United States, Italy and Spain came samples of acute and convalescent COVID-19. T cells, B-cell-depleted T cells, or PBMCs supplied cDNA or gDNA.

Produced via immunoSEQ multiplex PCR; TCRdb's table is partial and in-frame only. In the table there are 190,000 or so clones, 75% to 85% of which are singletons. V lost 4 bases and J 6 bases, leaving 10 bases between the germline ends. The CDR3 sequence is 13 residues long. Per germline, CDR1 SNHLY and CDR2 FYNNEI. Those who participated ranged in age from about 18 to 89 years and resided in 20 to 30 US areas. Cohort 3 donors were reported recovered after two negative PCRs, clearance, or symptom resolution. This sequence joins TRBV2 and TRBJ1-3; D might be TRBD1 (5 bases). Material: PBMCs or T cells enriched from blood (not recorded which). This TCR was recovered from a middle-aged man who had recovered from COVID-19. CDR3 DNA: TGTGCCAGCAGTGGGGGGGAAGTAAACACCATATATTTT. This translates into CASSGGEVNTIYF. The entire variable domain, with the rest obtained from reference TRBV2 and TRBJ1-3, is as follows: EPEVTQTPSHQVTQMGQEVILRCVPISNHLYFYWYRQILGQKVEFLVSFYNNEISEKSEIFDDQFSVERPDGSNFTLKIRSTKLEDSAMYFCASSGGEVNTIYFGEGSWLTVV.